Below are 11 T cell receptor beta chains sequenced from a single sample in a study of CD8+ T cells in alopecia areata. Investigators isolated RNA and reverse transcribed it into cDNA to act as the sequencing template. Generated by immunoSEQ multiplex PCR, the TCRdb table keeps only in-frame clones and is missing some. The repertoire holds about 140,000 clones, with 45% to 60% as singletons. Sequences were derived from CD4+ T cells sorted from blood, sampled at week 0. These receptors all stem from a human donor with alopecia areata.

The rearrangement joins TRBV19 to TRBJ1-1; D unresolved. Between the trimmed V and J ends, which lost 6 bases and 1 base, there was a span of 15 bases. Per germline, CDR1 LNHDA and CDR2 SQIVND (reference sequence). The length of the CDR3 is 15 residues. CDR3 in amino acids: CASSLRSGKNTEAFF. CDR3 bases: TGTGCCAGTAGCCTCCGATCGGGAAAGAACACTGAAGCTTTCTTT.

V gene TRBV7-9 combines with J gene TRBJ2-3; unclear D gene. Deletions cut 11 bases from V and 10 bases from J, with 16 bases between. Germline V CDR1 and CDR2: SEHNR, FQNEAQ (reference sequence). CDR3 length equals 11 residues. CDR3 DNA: TGTGCCTACGATGTGGAGTTGCCGCAGTATTTT. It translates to CAYDVELPQYF. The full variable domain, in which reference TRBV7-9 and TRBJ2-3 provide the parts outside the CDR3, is DTGVSQNPRHKITKRGQNVTFRCDPISEHNRLYWYRQTLGQGPEFLTYFQNEAQLEKSRLLSDRFSAERPKGSFSTLEIQRTEQGDSAMYLCAYDVELPQYFGPGTRLTVL.

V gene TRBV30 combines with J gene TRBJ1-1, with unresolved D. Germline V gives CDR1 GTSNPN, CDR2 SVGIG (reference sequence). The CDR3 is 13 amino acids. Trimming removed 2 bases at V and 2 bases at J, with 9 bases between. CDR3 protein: CAWSLSANTEAFF. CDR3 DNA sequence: TGTGCCTGGAGTCTGTCAGCAAACACTGAAGCTTTCTTT.

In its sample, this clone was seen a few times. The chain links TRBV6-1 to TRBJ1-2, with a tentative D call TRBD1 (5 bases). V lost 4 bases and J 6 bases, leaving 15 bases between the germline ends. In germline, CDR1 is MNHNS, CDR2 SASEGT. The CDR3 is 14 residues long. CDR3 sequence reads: CASSGFAGSDGYTF. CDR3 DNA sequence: TGTGCCAGCAGTGGCTTCGCAGGGTCGGATGGCTACACCTTC.

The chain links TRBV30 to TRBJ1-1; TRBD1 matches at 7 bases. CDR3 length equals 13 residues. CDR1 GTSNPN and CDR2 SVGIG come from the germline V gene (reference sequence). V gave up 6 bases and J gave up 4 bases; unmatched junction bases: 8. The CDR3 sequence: CACRDRLFTEAFF. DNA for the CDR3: TGTGCCTGCCGGGACAGACTTTTCACTGAAGCTTTCTTT. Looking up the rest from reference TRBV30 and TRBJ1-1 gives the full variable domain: SQTIHQWPATLVQPVGSPLSLECTVEGTSNPNLYWYRQAAGRGLQLLFYSVGIGQISSEVPQNLSASRPQDRQFILSSKKLLLSDSGFYLCACRDRLFTEAFFGQGTRLTVV.

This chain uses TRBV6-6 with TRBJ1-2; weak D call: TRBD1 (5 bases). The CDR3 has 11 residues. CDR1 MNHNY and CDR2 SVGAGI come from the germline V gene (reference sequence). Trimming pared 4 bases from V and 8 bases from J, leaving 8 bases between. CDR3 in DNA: TGTGCCAGCAGTTCTAAGGGGGGCTACACCTTC. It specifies CASSSKGGYTF.

This CDR3 reads CASSPDRGPAYGYTF. CDR3 coding DNA: TGTGCCAGCAGCCCGGACAGGGGGCCGGCCTATGGCTACACCTTC. This chain links TRBV4-2 with TRBJ1-2, with 11 bases aligning to TRBD1. The ends lost 4 bases at V and 4 bases at J; junction bases unmatched: 5. Germline assignment: CDR1 LGHNA and CDR2 YNFKEQ. The CDR3 contains 15 residues.

CDR3 region: CASRQDGETQYF. The CDR3 DNA sequence: TGTGCCAGCAGGCAGGACGGTGAGACCCAGTACTTC. The V call is TRBV6-6, the J call TRBJ2-5; D is undetermined. V was trimmed by 6 bases and J by 5 bases, leaving 10 bases between them. Germline V gene data show CDR1 as MNHNY and CDR2 as SVGAGI (reference sequence). The CDR3 extends over 12 amino acids.

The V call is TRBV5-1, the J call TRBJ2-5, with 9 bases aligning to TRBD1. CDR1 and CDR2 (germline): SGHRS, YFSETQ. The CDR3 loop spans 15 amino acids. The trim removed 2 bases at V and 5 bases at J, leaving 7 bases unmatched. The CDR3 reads CASSLGTGRRETQYF. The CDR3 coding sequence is TGCGCCAGCAGCTTAGGGACAGGGAGAAGGGAGACCCAGTACTTC.

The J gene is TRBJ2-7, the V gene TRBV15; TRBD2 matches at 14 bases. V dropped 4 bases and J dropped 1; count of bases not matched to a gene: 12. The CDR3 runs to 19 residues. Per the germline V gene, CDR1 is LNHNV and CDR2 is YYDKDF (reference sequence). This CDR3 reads CATSKIFGTSGSGSYEQYF. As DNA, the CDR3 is TGTGCCACCAGCAAAATATTCGGGACTAGCGGGAGTGGATCCTACGAGCAGTACTTC.

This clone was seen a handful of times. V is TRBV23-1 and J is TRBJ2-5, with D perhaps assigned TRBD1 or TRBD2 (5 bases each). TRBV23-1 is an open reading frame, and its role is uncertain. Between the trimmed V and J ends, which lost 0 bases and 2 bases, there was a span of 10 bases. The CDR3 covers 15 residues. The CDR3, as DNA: TGCGCCAGCAGTCAATCGGGGGTAACTCAAGAGACCCAGTACTTC. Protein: CASSQSGVTQETQYF.